This T cell receptor beta chain was identified in a study of CD8 T cells in Susac syndrome. The authors sequenced TCR beta from blood CD8+ and CD4+ T cells. The authors negatively isolated CD8+ and CD4+ T cells and FACS-enriched TEMRA cells. About this clonotype: What it binds is not known.

RNA, at roughly 0.45 to 1 ug, was reverse transcribed with random hexamers. An immunoSEQ multiplex PCR generated amplified TCR beta CDR3 products spanning 54 Vbeta and 13 Jbeta. TCRdb reprocessed the immunoSEQ multiplex PCR reads with MiXCR, giving one entry per CDR3 protein. The sample includes 150,000 to 190,000 distinct CDR3 sequences, around 96% of them seen just once. The CDR3 contains 13 residues. The germline V and J ends were trimmed by 3 bases and 2 bases, with 8 bases remaining between them. Germline CDR1 is SGHVS and CDR2 is FNYEAQ. Study observations and caveats: The relatively small number of individuals in the TCR sequencing and HLA analysis was acknowledged by the study.

This chain joins TRBV7-6 and TRBJ2-7; D perhaps matches TRBD2 (5 bases). The sequence came from a human donor with multiple sclerosis. Sequenced sample: CD8+ T cells from PBMCs. CDR3: CASSLEETYEQYF. In nucleotides, the CDR3 is TGTGCCAGCAGCTTGGAGGAGACCTACGAGCAGTACTTC.